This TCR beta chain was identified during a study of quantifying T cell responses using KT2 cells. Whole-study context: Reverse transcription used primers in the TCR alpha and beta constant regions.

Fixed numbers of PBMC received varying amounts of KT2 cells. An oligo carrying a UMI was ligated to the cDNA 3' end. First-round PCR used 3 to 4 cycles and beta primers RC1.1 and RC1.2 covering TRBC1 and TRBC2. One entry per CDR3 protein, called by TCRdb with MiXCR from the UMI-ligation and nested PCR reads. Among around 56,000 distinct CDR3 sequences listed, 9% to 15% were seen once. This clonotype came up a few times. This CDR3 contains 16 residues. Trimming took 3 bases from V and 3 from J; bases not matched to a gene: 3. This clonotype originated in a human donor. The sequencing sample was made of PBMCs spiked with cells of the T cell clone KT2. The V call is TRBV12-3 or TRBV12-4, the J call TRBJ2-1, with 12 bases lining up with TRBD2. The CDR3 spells CASSLGGLAGYNEQFF. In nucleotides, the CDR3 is TGTGCCAGCAGTTTGGGGGGACTAGCGGGCTACAATGAGCAGTTCTTC.